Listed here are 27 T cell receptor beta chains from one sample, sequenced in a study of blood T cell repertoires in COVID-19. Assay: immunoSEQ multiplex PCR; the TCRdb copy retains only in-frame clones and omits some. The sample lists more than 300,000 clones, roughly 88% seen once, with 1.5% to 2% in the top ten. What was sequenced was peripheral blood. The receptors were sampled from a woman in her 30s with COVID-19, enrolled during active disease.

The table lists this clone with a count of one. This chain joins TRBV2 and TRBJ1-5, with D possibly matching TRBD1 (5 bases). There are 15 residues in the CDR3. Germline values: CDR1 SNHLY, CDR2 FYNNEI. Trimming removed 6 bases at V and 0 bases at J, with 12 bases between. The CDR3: CASRGTGDSNQPQHF. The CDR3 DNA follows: TGTGCCAGCAGAGGAACAGGCGATAGCAATCAGCCCCAGCATTTT.

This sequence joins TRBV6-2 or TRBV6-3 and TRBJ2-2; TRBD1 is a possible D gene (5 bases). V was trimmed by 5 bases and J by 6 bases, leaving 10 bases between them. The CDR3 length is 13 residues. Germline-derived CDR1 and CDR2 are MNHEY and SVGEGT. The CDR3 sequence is CASSRSGSGELFF. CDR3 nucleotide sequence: TGTGCCAGCAGTCGCTCAGGGTCCGGGGAGCTGTTTTTT.

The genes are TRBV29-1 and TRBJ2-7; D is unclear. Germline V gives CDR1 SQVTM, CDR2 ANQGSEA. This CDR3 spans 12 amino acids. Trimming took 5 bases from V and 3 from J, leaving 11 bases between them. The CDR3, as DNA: TGCAGCGTTTTGGGCAGAGACTACGAGCAGTACTTC. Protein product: CSVLGRDYEQYF.

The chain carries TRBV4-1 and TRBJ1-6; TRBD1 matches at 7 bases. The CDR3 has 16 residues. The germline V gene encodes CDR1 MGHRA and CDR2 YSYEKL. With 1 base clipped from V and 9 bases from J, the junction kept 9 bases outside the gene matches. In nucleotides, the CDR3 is TGCGCCAGCAGCCAAGTTCCCTACAGGGGCCCTTCACCCCTCCACTTT. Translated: CASSQVPYRGPSPLHF.

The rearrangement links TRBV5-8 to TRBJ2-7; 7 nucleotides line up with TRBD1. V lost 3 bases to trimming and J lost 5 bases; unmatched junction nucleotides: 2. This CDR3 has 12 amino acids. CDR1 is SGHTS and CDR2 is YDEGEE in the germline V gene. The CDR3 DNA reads TGTGCCAGCAGCTACCAGGGGGACGAGCAGTACGTC. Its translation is CASSYQGDEQYV.

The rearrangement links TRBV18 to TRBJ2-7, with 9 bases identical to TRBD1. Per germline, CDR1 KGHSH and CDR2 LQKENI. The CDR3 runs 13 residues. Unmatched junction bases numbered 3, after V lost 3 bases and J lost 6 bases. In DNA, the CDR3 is TGTGCCAGCTCACCGGACAGGGGCTCCGAGCAGTACGTC. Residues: CASSPDRGSEQYV.

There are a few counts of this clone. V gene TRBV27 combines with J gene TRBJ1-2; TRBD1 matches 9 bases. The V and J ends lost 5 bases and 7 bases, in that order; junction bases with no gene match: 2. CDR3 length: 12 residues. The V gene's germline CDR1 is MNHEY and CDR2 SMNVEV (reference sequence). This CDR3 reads CASSDRGFGYTF. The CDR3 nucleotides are TGTGCCAGCAGTGACAGGGGGTTTGGCTACACCTTC.

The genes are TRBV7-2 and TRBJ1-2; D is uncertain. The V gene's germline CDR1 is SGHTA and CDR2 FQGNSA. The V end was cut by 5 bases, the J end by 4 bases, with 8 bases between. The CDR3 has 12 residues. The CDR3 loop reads CASSTYGYGYTF. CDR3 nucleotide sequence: TGTGCCAGCAGCACTTATGGCTATGGCTACACCTTC.

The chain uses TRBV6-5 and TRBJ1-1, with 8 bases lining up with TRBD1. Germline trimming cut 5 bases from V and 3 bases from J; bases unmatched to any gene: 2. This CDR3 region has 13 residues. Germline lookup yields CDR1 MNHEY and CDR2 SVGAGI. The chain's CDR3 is CASSTGGYTEAFF. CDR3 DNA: TGTGCCAGCAGTACAGGGGGGTACACTGAAGCTTTCTTT.

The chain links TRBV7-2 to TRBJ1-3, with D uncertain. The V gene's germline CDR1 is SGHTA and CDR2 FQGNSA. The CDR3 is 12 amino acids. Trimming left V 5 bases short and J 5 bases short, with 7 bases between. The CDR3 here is CASSPARNTIYF. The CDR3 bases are TGTGCCAGCAGCCCCGCTAGAAACACCATATATTTT.

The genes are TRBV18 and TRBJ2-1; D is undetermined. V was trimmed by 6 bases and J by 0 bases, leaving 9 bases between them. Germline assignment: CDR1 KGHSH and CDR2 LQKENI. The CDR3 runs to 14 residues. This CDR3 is CASSQTSSYNEQFF. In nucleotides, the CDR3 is TGTGCCAGCTCCCAGACAAGCTCCTACAATGAGCAGTTCTTC.

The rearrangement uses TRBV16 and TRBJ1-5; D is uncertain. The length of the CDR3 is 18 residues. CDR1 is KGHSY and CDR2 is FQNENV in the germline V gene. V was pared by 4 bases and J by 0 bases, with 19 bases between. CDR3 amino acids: CASSPIPVPVNSNQPQHF. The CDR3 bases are TGTGCCAGCAGCCCTATCCCCGTCCCGGTTAATAGCAATCAGCCCCAGCATTTT.

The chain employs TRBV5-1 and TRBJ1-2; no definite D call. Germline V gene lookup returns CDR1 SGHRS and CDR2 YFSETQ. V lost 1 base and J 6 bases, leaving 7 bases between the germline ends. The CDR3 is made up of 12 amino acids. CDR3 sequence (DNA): TGCGCCAGCAGCTTGCCCAGTAATGGCTACACCTTC. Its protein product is CASSLPSNGYTF.

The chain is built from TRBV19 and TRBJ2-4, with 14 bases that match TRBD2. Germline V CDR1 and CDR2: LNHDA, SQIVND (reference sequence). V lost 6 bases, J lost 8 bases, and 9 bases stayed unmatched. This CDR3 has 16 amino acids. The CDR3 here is CASRTTSGGAGYIQYF. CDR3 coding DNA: TGTGCCAGTAGGACGACTAGCGGGGGGGCCGGATACATTCAGTACTTC.

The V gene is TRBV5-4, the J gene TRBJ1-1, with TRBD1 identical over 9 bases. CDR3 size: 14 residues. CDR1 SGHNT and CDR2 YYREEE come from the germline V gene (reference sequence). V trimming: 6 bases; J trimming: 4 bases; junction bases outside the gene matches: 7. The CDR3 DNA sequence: TGTGCCAGCAACACAGGGGGCCTGGTCACTGAAGCTTTCTTT. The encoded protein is CASNTGGLVTEAFF.

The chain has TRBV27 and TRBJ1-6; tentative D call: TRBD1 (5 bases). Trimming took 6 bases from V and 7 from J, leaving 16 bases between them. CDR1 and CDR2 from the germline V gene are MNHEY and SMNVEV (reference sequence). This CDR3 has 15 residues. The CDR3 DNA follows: TGTGCCAGCAGGGGACGCTGGGGGAGGAATTCACCCCTCCACTTT. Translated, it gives CASRGRWGRNSPLHF.

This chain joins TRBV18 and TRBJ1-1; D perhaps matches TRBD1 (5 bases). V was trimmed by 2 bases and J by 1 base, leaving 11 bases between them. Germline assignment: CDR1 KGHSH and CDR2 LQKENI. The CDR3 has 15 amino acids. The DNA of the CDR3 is TGTGCCAGCTCACCAGGAGGGGTTCGGAACACTGAAGCTTTCTTT. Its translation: CASSPGGVRNTEAFF. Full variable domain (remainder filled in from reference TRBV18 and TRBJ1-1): NAGVMQNPRHLVRRRGQEARLRCSPMKGHSHVYWYRQLPEEGLKFMVYLQKENIIDESGMPKERFSAEFPKEGPSILRIQQVVRGDSAAYFCASSPGGVRNTEAFFGQGTRLTVV.

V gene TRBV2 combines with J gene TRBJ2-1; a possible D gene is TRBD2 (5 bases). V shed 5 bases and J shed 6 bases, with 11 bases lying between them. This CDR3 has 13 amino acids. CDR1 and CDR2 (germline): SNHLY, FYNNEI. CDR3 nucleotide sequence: TGTGCCAGCAGTAATACTAGGAGCAATGAGCAGTTCTTC. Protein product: CASSNTRSNEQFF.

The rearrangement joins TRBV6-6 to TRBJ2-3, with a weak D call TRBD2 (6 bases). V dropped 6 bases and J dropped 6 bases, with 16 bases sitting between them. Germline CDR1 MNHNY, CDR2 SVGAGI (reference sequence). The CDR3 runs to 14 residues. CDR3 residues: CASSRDLGRDTQYF. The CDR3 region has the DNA TGTGCCAGCAGCCGGGACTTGGGGAGGGATACGCAGTATTTT.

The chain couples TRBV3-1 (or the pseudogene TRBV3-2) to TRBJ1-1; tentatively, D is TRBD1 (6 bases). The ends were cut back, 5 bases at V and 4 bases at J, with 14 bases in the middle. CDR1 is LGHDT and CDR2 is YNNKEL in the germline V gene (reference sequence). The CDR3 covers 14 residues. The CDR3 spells CASSETGFGTEAFF. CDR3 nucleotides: TGTGCCAGCAGCGAAACAGGGTTCGGCACTGAAGCTTTCTTT.

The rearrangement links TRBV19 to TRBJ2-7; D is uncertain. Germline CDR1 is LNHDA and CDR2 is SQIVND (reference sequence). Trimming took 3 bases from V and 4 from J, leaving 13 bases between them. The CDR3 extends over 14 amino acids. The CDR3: CASSIGPEIYEQYF. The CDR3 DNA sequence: TGTGCCAGTAGTATTGGGCCAGAAATATACGAGCAGTACTTC.

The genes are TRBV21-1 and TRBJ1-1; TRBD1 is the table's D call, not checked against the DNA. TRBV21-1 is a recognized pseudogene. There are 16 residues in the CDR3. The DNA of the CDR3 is TGTGCCAGCAGCTTCCAAAGCCGCAGGGGTTCTGGGGAAGCTTTCTTT. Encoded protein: CASSFQSRRGSGEAFF.

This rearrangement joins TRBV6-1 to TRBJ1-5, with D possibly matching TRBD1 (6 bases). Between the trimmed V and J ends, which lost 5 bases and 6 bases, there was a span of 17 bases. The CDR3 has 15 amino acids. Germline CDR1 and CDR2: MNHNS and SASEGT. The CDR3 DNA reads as TGTGCCAGCAGTTTACTGGGGGCAGTGGGTCAGCCCCAGCATTTT. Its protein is CASSLLGAVGQPQHF.

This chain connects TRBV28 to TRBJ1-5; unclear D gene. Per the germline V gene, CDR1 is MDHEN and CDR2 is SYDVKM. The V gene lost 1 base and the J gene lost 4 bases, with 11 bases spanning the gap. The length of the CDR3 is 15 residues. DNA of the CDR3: TGTGCCAGCAGTTTATATGGGCCAGAGAATCAGCCCCAGCATTTT. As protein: CASSLYGPENQPQHF. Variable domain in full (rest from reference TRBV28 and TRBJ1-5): DVKVTQSSRYLVKRTGEKVFLECVQDMDHENMFWYRQDPGLGLRLIYFSYDVKMKEKGDIPEGYSVSREKKERFSLILESASTNQTSMYLCASSLYGPENQPQHFGDGTRLSIL.

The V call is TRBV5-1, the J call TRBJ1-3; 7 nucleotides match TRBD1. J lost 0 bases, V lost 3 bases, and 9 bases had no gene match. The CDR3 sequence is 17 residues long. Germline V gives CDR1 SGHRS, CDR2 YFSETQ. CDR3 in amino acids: CASSSSIGGTSGNTIYF. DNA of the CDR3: TGCGCCAGCAGCTCGTCCATAGGGGGCACCTCTGGAAACACCATATATTTT.

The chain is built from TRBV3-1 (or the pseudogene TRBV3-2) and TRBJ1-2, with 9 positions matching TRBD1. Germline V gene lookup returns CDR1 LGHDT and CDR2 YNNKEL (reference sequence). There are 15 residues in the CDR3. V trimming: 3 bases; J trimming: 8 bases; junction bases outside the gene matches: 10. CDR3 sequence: CASSQKGQGREGYTF. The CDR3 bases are TGTGCCAGCAGCCAGAAAGGACAGGGGAGAGAAGGCTACACCTTC.

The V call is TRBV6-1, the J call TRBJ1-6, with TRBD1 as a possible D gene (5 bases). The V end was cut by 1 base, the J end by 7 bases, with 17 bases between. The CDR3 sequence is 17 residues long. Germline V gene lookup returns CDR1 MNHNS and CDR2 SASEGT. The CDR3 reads CASSEGWGSPPNSPLHF. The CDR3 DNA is TGTGCCAGCAGTGAAGGATGGGGCAGCCCACCAAATTCACCCCTCCACTTT.